A single sample is the source of the 10 T cell receptor beta chains below, sequenced in a study of T-cell reconstitution after alpha-beta-depleted transplantation in children. A library of TCRbeta sequences, prepared with unique molecular identifiers, was generated. TCRdb recomputed calls from the PCR reads with MiXCR, one row per CDR3 protein. The sample holds about 540,000 distinct CDR3 sequences, around 27% seen once. The sequencing here drew on PBMCs, taken before TCRalphabeta/CD19-depleted stem cell transplant. The receptor source for this set is a boy under two years old with Wiskott-Aldrich syndrome, due to receive a stem cell transplant.

This clonotype was found a few times. The J gene is TRBJ2-4, the V gene TRBV10-3, with a weak D call TRBD2 (6 bases). V was trimmed by 0 bases and J by 7 bases, leaving 16 bases between them. The V gene's germline CDR1 is ENHRY and CDR2 SYGVKD. This CDR3 contains 16 residues. CDR3 bases: TGTGCCATCAGTGAGTCGAGGAGGGGACGGGATAACATTCAGTACTTC. This gives the protein CAISESRRGRDNIQYF.

V and J are TRBV11-2 and TRBJ2-1; possibly TRBD2 for D (6 bases). This CDR3 region has 14 residues. Germline V gives CDR1 SGHAT, CDR2 FQNNGV. The germline V and J ends were trimmed by 1 base and 12 bases, with 16 bases remaining between them. CDR3 nucleotides: TGTGCCAGCAGCTTAGCTCTAGCGAAATATGCGCAGTTCTTC. Encoded protein: CASSLALAKYAQFF.

This clonotype was counted many times. V and J are TRBV12-3 or TRBV12-4 and TRBJ1-5; 8 nucleotides match TRBD1. V lost 2 bases, J lost 3 bases, and 6 bases stayed unmatched. The CDR3 is 16 residues long. This CDR3 is CASSLIQGASNQPQHF. CDR3 coding DNA: TGTGCCAGCAGTTTAATCCAGGGGGCTTCCAATCAGCCCCAGCATTTT.

This clonotype was seen more than once but under ten times. This chain connects TRBV3-1 to TRBJ2-1, with a weak D call TRBD2 (6 bases). The CDR3 extends over 11 amino acids. The V gene lost 2 bases and the J gene lost 10 bases, with 6 bases spanning the gap. CDR1 LGHDT and CDR2 YNNKEL come from the germline V gene (reference sequence). CDR3 coding DNA: TGTGCCAGCAGCCAACTAGCGGAGCAGTTCTTC. Residues: CASSQLAEQFF.

This clonotype occurred a few times. The chain combines TRBV24-1 with TRBJ1-5, with 8 nucleotides matching TRBD1. Germline CDR1 and CDR2: KGHDR and SFDVKD. The CDR3 consists of 15 residues. V gave up 4 bases and J gave up 4 bases; unmatched junction bases: 5. The CDR3 DNA sequence: TGTGCCACCAGTGACACGACAGGGGCAAATCAGCCCCAGCATTTT. Encoded protein: CATSDTTGANQPQHF.

This clonotype was counted between two and nine times. The J gene is TRBJ2-1, the V gene TRBV5-1; D possibly corresponds to TRBD2 (6 bases). CDR3 length: 17 amino acids. The ends were cut back, 5 bases at V and 6 bases at J, with 24 bases in the middle. Germline lookup yields CDR1 SGHRS and CDR2 YFSETQ. This CDR3 is CASSPGGGGKMFNEQFF. In nucleotides, the CDR3 is TGCGCCAGCAGTCCTGGGGGTGGCGGGAAAATGTTCAATGAGCAGTTCTTC.

In its sample, this clonotype was seen a few times. The rearrangement uses TRBV5-5 and TRBJ2-7, with D maybe TRBD1 (6 bases). This CDR3 contains 14 residues. Germline assignment: CDR1 SGHKS and CDR2 YYEKEE (reference sequence). V gave up 2 bases and J gave up 2 bases, with 11 bases separating them. The CDR3 coding sequence is TGTGCCAGCAGCTTACGGGACAACGCCTACGAGCAGTACTTC. As protein: CASSLRDNAYEQYF. Filled out from reference TRBV5-5 and TRBJ2-7, the complete variable domain reads DAGVTQSPTHLIKTRGQQVTLRCSPISGHKSVSWYQQVLGQGPQFIFQYYEKEERGRGNFPDRFSARQFPNYSSELNVNALLLGDSALYLCASSLRDNAYEQYFGPGTRLTVT.

This clonotype appeared many times. The chain has TRBV5-1 and TRBJ2-6; D is uncertain. The V gene's germline CDR1 is SGHRS and CDR2 YFSETQ. V lost 1 base and J 0 bases, leaving 5 bases between the germline ends. CDR3 length equals 15 residues. The CDR3 spells CASSLSGSGANVLTF. In nucleotides, the CDR3 is TGCGCCAGCAGCTTGTCGGGCTCTGGGGCCAACGTCCTGACTTTC. Full variable domain (rest looked up from reference TRBV5-1 and TRBJ2-6): KAGVTQTPRYLIKTRGQQVTLSCSPISGHRSVSWYQQTPGQGLQFLFEYFSETQRNKGNFPGRFSGRQFSNSRSEMNVSTLELGDSALYLCASSLSGSGANVLTFGAGSRLTVL.

The table lists this clonotype with a few counts. The J gene is TRBJ2-7, the V gene TRBV29-1, with 8 bases that match TRBD1. Germline V gene sequence: CDR1 SQVTM, CDR2 ANQGSEA. With 3 bases clipped from V and 7 bases from J, the junction kept 8 bases outside the gene matches. The CDR3 runs to 13 residues. The CDR3 sequence is CSVDPDRVWEQYF. In nucleotides, the CDR3 is TGCAGCGTTGACCCGGACAGGGTGTGGGAGCAGTACTTC.

There are a few counts of this clonotype. This chain joins TRBV7-2 and TRBJ1-1; D not resolved. CDR1 and CDR2 (germline): SGHTA, FQGNSA. Trimming stripped 1 base from V and 5 bases from J, with 14 bases between. The CDR3 loop spans 15 amino acids. The CDR3 nucleotides are TGTGCCAGCAGCTTAGAGGTCTCGGGGAGGACTGAAGCTTTCTTT. Residues: CASSLEVSGRTEAFF.